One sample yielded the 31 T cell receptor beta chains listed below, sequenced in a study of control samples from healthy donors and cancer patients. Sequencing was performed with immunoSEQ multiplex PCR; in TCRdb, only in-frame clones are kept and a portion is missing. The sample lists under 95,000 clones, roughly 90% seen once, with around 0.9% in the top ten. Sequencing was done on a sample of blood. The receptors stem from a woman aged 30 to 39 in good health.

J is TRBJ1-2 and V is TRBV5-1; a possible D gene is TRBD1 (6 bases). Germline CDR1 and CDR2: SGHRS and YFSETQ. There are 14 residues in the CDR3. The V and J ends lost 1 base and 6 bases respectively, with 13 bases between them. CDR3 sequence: CASSLKGGHNGYTF. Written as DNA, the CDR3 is TGCGCCAGCAGCTTGAAAGGGGGGCATAATGGCTACACCTTC.

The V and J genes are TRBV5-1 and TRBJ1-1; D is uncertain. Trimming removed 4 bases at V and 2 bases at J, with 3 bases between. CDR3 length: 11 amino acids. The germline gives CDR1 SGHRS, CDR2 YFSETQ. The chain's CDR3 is CASSANTEAFF. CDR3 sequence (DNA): TGCGCCAGCAGCGCCAACACTGAAGCTTTCTTT.

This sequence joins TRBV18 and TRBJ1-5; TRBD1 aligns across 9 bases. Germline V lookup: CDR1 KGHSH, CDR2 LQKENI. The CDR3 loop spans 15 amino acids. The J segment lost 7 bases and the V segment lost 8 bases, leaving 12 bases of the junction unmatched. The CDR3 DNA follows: TGTGCCAGCGGACCTACAGGGGGCGTTCGACAGCCCCAGCATTTT. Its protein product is CASGPTGGVRQPQHF.

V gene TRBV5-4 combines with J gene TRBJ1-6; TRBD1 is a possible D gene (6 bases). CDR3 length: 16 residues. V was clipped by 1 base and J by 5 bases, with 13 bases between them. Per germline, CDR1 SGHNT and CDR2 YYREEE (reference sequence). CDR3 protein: CASSLFRGADNSPLHF. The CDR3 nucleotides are TGTGCCAGCAGCTTGTTCCGGGGGGCGGATAATTCACCCCTCCACTTT.

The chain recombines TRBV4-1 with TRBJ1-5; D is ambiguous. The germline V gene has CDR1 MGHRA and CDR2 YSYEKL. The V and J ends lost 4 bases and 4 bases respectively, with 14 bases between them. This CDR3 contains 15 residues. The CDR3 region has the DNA TGCGCCAGCAGCCCCTCGGTTCTCGATAATCAGCCCCAGCATTTT. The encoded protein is CASSPSVLDNQPQHF.

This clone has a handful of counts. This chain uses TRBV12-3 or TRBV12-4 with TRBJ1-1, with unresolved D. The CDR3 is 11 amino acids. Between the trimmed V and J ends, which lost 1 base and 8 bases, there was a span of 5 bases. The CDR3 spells CASSLGSEAFF. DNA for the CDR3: TGTGCCAGCAGTTTAGGGTCAGAAGCTTTCTTT.

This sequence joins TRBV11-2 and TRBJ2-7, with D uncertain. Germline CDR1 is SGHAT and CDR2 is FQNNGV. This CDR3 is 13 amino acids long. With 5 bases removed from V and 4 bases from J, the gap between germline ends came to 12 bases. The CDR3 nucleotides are TGTGCCAGCAGCCCCATCGACACATACGAGCAGTACTTC. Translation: CASSPIDTYEQYF.

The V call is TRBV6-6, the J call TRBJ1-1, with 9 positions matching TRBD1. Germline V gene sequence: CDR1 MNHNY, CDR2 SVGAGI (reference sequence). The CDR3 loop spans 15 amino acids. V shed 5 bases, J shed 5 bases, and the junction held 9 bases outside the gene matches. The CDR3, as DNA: TGTGCCAGCAGTCTCCGGGACAGGGAAAATACTGAAGCTTTCTTT. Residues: CASSLRDRENTEAFF.

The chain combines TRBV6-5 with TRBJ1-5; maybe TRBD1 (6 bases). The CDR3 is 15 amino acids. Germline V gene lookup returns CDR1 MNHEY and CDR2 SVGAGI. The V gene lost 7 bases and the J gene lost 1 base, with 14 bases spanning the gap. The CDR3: CASKEWTVSNQPQHF. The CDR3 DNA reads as TGTGCCAGCAAAGAATGGACAGTCAGCAATCAGCCCCAGCATTTT.

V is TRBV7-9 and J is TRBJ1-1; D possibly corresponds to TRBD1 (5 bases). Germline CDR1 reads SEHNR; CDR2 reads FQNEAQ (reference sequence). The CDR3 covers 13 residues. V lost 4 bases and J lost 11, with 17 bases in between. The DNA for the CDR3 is TGTGCCAGCAGCTCATGGGGGGATAGGTGGGCTTTCTTT. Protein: CASSSWGDRWAFF.

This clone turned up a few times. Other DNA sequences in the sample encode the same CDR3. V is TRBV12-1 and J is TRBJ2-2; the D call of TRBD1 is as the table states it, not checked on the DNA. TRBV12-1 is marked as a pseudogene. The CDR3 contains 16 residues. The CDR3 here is CASSNGTGEDTGELFF. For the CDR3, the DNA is TGTGCCAGCAGCAACGGGACAGGGGAAGACACCGGGGAGCTGTTTTTT.

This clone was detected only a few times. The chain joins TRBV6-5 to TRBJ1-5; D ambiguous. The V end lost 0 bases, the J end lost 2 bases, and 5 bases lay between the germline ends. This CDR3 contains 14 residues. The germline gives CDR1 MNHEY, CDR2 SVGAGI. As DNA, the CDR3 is TGTGCCAGCAGTTACTCGCTCGGCAATCAGCCCCAGCATTTT. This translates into CASSYSLGNQPQHF.

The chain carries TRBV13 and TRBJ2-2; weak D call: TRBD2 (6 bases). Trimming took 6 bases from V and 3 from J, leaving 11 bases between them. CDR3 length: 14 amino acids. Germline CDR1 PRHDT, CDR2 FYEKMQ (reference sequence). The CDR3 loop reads CASRTGTHTGELFF. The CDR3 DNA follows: TGTGCCAGCAGAACCGGGACTCACACCGGGGAGCTGTTTTTT.

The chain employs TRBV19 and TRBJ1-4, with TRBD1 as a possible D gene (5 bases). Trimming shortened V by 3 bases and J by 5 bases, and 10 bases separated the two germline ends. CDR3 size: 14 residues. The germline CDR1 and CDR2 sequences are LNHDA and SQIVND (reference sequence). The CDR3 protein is CASSMGQTNEKLFF. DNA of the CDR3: TGTGCCAGTAGTATGGGGCAGACCAATGAAAAACTGTTTTTT.

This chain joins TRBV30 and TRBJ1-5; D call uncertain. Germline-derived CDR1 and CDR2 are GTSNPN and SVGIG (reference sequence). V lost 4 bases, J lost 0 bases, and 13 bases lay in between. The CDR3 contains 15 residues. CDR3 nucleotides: TGTGCCTGGACCAAAGGCAGCAATAGCAATCAGCCCCAGCATTTT. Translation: CAWTKGSNSNQPQHF.

CDR3 region: CASSPGPGLRNTEAFF. The CDR3 DNA reads TGTGCCAGCAGCCCAGGCCCGGGGCTGAGGAACACTGAAGCTTTCTTT. This chain links TRBV5-5 with TRBJ1-1, with D perhaps TRBD1 (5 bases). There are 16 residues in the CDR3. Germline V gene sequence: CDR1 SGHKS, CDR2 YYEKEE (reference sequence). V lost 4 bases and J lost 1, with 17 bases in between.

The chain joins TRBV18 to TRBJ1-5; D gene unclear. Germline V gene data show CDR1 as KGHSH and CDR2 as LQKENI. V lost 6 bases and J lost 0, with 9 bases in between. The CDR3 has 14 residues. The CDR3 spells CASSRTYSNQPQHF. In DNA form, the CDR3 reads TGTGCCAGCTCGAGGACGTATAGCAATCAGCCCCAGCATTTT. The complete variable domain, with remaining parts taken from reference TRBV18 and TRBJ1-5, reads NAGVMQNPRHLVRRRGQEARLRCSPMKGHSHVYWYRQLPEEGLKFMVYLQKENIIDESGMPKERFSAEFPKEGPSILRIQQVVRGDSAAYFCASSRTYSNQPQHFGDGTRLSIL.

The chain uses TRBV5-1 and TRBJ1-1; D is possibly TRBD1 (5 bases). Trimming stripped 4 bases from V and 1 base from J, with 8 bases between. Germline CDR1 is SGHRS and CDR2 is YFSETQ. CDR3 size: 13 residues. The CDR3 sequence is CASSPTGNTEAFF. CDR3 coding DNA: TGCGCCAGCAGCCCAACAGGGAACACTGAAGCTTTCTTT.

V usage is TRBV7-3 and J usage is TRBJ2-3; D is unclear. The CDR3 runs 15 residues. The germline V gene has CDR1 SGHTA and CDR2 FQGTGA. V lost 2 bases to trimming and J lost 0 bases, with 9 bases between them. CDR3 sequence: CASSLAVQSTDTQYF. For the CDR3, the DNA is TGTGCCAGCAGCTTAGCAGTTCAGAGCACAGATACGCAGTATTTT. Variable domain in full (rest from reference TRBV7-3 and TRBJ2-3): GAGVSQTPSNKVTEKGKYVELRCDPISGHTALYWYRQSLGQGPEFLIYFQGTGAADDSGLPNDRFFAVRPEGSVSTLKIQRTERGDSAVYLCASSLAVQSTDTQYFGPGTRLTVL.

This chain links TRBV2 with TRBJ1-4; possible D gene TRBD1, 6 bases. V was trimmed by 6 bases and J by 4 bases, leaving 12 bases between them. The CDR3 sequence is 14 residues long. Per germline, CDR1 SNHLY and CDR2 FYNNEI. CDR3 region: CASRTGPYNEKLFF. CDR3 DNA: TGTGCCAGCAGGACAGGTCCTTATAATGAAAAACTGTTTTTT.

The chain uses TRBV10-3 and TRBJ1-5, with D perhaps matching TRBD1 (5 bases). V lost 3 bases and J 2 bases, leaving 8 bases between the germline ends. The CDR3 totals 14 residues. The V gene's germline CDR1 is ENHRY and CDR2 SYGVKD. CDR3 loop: CAISERGGNQPQHF. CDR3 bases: TGTGCCATCAGTGAAAGAGGGGGCAATCAGCCCCAGCATTTT.

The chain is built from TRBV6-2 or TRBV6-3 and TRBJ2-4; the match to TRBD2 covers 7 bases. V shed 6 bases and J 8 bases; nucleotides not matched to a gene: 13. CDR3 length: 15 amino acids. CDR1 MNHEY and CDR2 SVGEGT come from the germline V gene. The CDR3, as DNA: TGTGCCAGCAGCCCCGGGGGAGGGAGTTTGGACATTCAGTACTTC. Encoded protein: CASSPGGGSLDIQYF.

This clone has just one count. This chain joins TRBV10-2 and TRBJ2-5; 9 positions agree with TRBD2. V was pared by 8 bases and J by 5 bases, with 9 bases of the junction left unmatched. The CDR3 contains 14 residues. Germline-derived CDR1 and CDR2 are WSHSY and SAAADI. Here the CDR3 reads CASADSGGRETQYF. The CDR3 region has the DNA TGCGCCAGCGCTGATAGCGGGGGACGGGAGACCCAGTACTTC.

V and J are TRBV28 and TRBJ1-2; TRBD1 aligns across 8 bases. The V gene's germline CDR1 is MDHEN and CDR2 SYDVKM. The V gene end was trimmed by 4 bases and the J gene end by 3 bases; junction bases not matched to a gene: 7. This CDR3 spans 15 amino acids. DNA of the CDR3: TGTGCCAGCAGTTCTCCCAAGACAGGGGACTATGGCTACACCTTC. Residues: CASSSPKTGDYGYTF.

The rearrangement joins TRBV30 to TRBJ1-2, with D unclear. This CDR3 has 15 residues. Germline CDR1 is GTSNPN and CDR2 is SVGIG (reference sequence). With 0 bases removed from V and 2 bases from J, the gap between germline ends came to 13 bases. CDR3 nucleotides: TGTGCCTGGAGTGTATCCGGAGTAGGGAACTATGGCTACACCTTC. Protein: CAWSVSGVGNYGYTF.

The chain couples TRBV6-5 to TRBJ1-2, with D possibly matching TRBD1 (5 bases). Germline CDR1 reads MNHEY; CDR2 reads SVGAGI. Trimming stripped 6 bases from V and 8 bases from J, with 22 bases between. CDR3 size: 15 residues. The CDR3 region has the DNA TGTGCCAGCAGCCTTCCCGCCGGGGACCTGGGCGGCTACACCTTC. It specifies CASSLPAGDLGGYTF.

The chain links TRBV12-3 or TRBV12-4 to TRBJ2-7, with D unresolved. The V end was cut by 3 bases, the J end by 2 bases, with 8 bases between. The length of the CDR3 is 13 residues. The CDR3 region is CASSFRAAYEQYF. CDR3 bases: TGTGCCAGCAGTTTCAGAGCCGCCTACGAGCAGTACTTC.

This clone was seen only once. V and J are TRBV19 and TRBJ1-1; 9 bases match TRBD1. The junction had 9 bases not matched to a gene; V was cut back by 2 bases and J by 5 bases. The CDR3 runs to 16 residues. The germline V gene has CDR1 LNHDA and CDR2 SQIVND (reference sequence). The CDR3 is CASSITGGLVRTEAFF. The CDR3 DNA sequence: TGTGCCAGTAGTATAACAGGGGGCTTGGTTAGGACTGAAGCTTTCTTT. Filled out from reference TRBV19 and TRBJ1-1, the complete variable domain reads DGGITQSPKYLFRKEGQNVTLSCEQNLNHDAMYWYRQDPGQGLRLIYYSQIVNDFQKGDIAEGYSVSREKKESFPLTVTSAQKNPTAFYLCASSITGGLVRTEAFFGQGTRLTVV.

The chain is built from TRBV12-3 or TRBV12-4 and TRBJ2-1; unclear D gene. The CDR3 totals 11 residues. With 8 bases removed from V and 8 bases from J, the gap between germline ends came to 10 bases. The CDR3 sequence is CASLTYDEQFF. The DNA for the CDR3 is TGTGCCAGCCTTACATATGATGAGCAGTTCTTC.

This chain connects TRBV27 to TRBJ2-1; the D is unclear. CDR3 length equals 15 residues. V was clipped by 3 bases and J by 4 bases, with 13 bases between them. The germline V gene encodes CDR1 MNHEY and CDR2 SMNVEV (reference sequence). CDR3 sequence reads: CASSFVAEAYNEQFF. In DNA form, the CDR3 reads TGTGCCAGCAGTTTTGTGGCGGAAGCTTACAATGAGCAGTTCTTC.

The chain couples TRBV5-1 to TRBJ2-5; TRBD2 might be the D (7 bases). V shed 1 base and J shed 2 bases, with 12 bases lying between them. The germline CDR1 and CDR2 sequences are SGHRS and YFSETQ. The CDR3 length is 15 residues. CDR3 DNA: TGCGCCAGCAGCTTGATGGGGGGGCCGCAAGAGACCCAGTACTTC. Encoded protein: CASSLMGGPQETQYF.